This T cell receptor (beta chain) originates from a study of cytomegalovirus exposure and HLA in healthy donors. The CDR3 has 13 amino acids. The germline V gene has CDR1 MNHNS and CDR2 SASEGT. V gave up 1 base and J gave up 8 bases, with 11 bases separating them. Clones were sequenced by immunoSEQ multiplex PCR, and TCRdb holds only the in-frame ones, with some missing. The top ten hold about 6% of the sample, which has about 200,000 clones, 83% seen once. The roughly 120-subject validation cohort, separate from the approximately 630-subject first cohort, included the donors. Whole-study results and caveats: Most TCR sequences were uncommon, yet certain public TCRs appeared in many donors.

About this clone: Its specificity is not known.

The chain recombines TRBV6-1 with TRBJ1-2; possible D gene TRBD1, 5 bases. The sequenced material came from PBMCs. The clonotype was recovered from a woman between 18 and 29 years old in good health and CMV-seronegative. The CDR3 region has the DNA TGTGCCAGCAGTGAAGGGGGCGGGGAAGGCTACACCTTC. The encoded protein is CASSEGGGEGYTF.